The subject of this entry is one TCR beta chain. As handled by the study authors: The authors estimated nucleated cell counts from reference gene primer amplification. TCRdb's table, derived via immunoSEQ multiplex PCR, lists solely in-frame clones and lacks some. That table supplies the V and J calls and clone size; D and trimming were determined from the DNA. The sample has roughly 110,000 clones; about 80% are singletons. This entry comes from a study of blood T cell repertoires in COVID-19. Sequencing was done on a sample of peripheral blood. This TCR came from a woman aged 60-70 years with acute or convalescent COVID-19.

The CDR3 DNA reads TGTGCCAGCAGTGACCCACACAGGACCGTTCAGCCCCAGCATTTT. Translated: CASSDPHRTVQPQHF. The chain uses TRBV6-4 and TRBJ1-5, with D possibly TRBD1 on 5 matching bases. Between the trimmed V and J ends, which lost 2 bases and 6 bases, there was a span of 14 bases. The CDR3 runs to 15 residues. CDR1 and CDR2 (germline): MRHNA, SNTAGT.